The sequence of this T cell receptor beta chain was determined in a study of blood T cells in healthy people across ages. This clonotype was seen only a few times. Together with a sample-barcoded 5' primer, a J-beta primer mix was included in a second PCR lasting roughly 6 to 12 cycles. TCRdb passed the 5' RACE reads through MiXCR, listing each CDR3 protein once. The table lists over a million distinct CDR3 sequences, about 25% of them singletons. Trimming removed 8 bases at V and 2 bases at J, with 7 bases between. Germline V gene sequence: CDR1 LNHDA, CDR2 SQIVND (reference sequence). The CDR3 is made up of 12 amino acids. This sample was shared with a second study, whose subject was T cells of mothers and their children. That paper adds: Each child contributed 3.1 million or so TCR beta CDR3 reads, while each mother contributed over 8 million.

V is TRBV19 and J is TRBJ2-1, with D unclear. This receptor was identified in a girl aged 2 to 10 in good health. The specimen sequenced was blood. CDR3 protein: CASGWPYNEQFF. In DNA, the CDR3 is TGTGCCAGTGGGTGGCCCTACAATGAGCAGTTCTTC.